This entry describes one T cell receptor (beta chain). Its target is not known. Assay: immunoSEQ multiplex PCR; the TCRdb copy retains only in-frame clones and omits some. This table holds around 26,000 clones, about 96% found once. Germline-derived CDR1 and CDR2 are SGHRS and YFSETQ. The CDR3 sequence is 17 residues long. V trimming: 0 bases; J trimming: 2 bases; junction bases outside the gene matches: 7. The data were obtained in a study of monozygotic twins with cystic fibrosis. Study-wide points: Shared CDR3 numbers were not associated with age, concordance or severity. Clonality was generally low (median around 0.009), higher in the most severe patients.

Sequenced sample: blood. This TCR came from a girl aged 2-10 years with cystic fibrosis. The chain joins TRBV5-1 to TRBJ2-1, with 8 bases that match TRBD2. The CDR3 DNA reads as TGCGCCAGCAGCTTGGGTCGGCTAGCGGGCCCCTACAATGAGCAGTTCTTC. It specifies CASSLGRLAGPYNEQFF.